A single count supports the clone carrying this T cell receptor beta chain. This entry is derived from a study of blood T cell repertoires in COVID-19. Overall study context: Both acute and convalescent COVID-19 samples were obtained from the United States, Italy and Spain.

Under the authors' procedure: Reference gene primer amplification in the assay estimated nucleated cell counts. This table comes from immunoSEQ multiplex PCR, and its TCRdb copy is limited to in-frame clones, with some not included. That table furnishes V, J and clone size, whereas the DNA furnished D and trimming. The table lists 110,000 to 150,000 clones, 70% to 90% of them singletons, with 1.5% in the top ten. Trimming took 2 bases from V and 7 from J, leaving 12 bases between them. This CDR3 region has 14 residues. Germline V CDR1 and CDR2: SEHNR, FQNEAQ (reference sequence). The sequence was collected from a woman aged 55-75 years with acute or convalescent COVID-19. Sequenced input: peripheral blood. The V and J genes are TRBV7-9 and TRBJ2-1; possibly TRBD2 for D (5 bases). CDR3 sequence reads: CASSLIASGNEQFF. The CDR3 DNA reads as TGTGCCAGCAGCTTAATAGCGAGTGGGAATGAGCAGTTCTTC.